A selection of T cell receptor beta chains follows, all from one sample in a study of Graves' ophthalmopathy and Graves' hyperthyroidism. One entry per CDR3 protein, called by TCRdb with MiXCR from the multiplex PCR reads. The sample carries approximately 500,000 distinct CDR3 sequences, over 13% recorded once. The sample consisted of blood. Receptor source: a woman aged 25 to 45 with Graves' ophthalmopathy. Each CDR3 is given with its conserved first and last residue. D genes are given only for firm matches. Expanded clones are given a class, and other clones once, few, many or no size at all.

cdr3_aa: CATSRETGGETQYF
cdr3_nt: TGTGCCACCAGCAGAGAAACAGGCGGGGAGACCCAGTACTTC
clone_size: many
j_call: TRBJ2-5
d_call: .
v_call: TRBV15
cdr3_length: 14

cdr3_aa: CASSDGLAGLYEQYF
cdr3_nt: TGCGCCAGCAGTGATGGACTAGCGGGACTCTACGAGCAGTACTTC
clone_size: many
j_call: TRBJ2-7
d_call: TRBD2
v_call: TRBV10-1
cdr3_length: 15

cdr3_aa: CASSFWDSSYEQYF
cdr3_nt: TGTGCCAGCAGTTTCTGGGACAGCTCCTACGAGCAGTACTTC
clone_size: many
j_call: TRBJ2-7
d_call: TRBD1
v_call: TRBV28
cdr3_length: 14

cdr3_aa: CASSLTGGWTEAFF
cdr3_nt: TGTGCCAGCAGTTTAACGGGGGGCTGGACTGAAGCTTTCTTT
clone_size: many
j_call: TRBJ1-1
d_call: .
v_call: TRBV12-3/TRBV12-4
cdr3_length: 14

cdr3_aa: CASSFGGLAGGPSGGRQETQYF
cdr3_nt: TGTGCCAGCAGTTTCGGGGGACTAGCGGGAGGGCCCTCGGGGGGACGCCAAGAGACCCAGTACTTC
clone_size: many
j_call: TRBJ2-5
d_call: TRBD2
v_call: TRBV28
cdr3_length: 22

cdr3_aa: CASSFFNTGELFF
cdr3_nt: TGTGCCAGCAGTTTTTTTAACACCGGGGAGCTGTTTTTT
clone_size: .
j_call: TRBJ2-2
d_call: .
v_call: TRBV28
cdr3_length: 13

cdr3_aa: CATSDFPDLRGTGELFF
cdr3_nt: TGTGCCACCAGTGATTTTCCTGACCTCCGTGGCACCGGGGAGCTGTTTTTT
clone_size: many
j_call: TRBJ2-2
d_call: .
v_call: TRBV24-1
cdr3_length: 17

cdr3_aa: CASSASRGGGQIYTF
cdr3_nt: TGTGCCAGCAGCGCTTCCCGCGGGGGCGGCCAAATCTACACCTTC
clone_size: .
j_call: TRBJ1-2
d_call: .
v_call: TRBV11-2
cdr3_length: 15

cdr3_aa: CASSPPARDTEAFF
cdr3_nt: TGCGCCAGCAGCCCCCCAGCCAGGGACACTGAAGCTTTCTTT
clone_size: many
j_call: TRBJ1-1
d_call: .
v_call: TRBV4-1
cdr3_length: 14

cdr3_aa: CASSDQLAGGDEQYF
cdr3_nt: TGTGCCAGCAGTGATCAACTAGCGGGAGGCGACGAGCAGTACTTC
clone_size: many
j_call: TRBJ2-7
d_call: TRBD2
v_call: TRBV2
cdr3_length: 15

cdr3_aa: CASSSGLIPQGQETQYF
cdr3_nt: TGTGCCAGCAGCTCCGGTCTCATACCACAGGGCCAAGAGACCCAGTACTTC
clone_size: once
j_call: TRBJ2-5
d_call: .
v_call: TRBV7-3
cdr3_length: 17

cdr3_aa: CASSLLGGAGYTF
cdr3_nt: TGTGCCAGCAGCTTATTGGGGGGCGCAGGCTACACCTTC
clone_size: many
j_call: TRBJ1-2
d_call: .
v_call: TRBV7-2
cdr3_length: 13

cdr3_aa: CASNRAGGQDLYEQYF
cdr3_nt: TGTGCCAGCAACCGTGCGGGGGGACAGGATCTTTACGAGCAGTACTTC
clone_size: .
j_call: TRBJ2-7
d_call: .
v_call: TRBV11-1
cdr3_length: 16

cdr3_aa: CASWVTFIKAGAMTEAFF
cdr3_nt: TGCGCCAGCTGGGTAACCTTCATCAAGGCAGGGGCGATGACTGAAGCTTTCTTT
clone_size: many
j_call: TRBJ1-1
d_call: .
v_call: TRBV5-1
cdr3_length: 18

cdr3_aa: CASSFGRGYEQYF
cdr3_nt: TGTGCCAGCAGCTTCGGTCGGGGCTACGAGCAGTACTTC
clone_size: many
j_call: TRBJ2-7
d_call: .
v_call: TRBV7-2
cdr3_length: 13

cdr3_aa: CASSVDGDKFTYGYTF
cdr3_nt: TGTGCCAGCAGTGTTGACGGGGATAAATTCACCTATGGCTACACCTTC
clone_size: many
j_call: TRBJ1-2
d_call: .
v_call: TRBV6-1
cdr3_length: 16

cdr3_aa: CASSTFRDAGDIQYF
cdr3_nt: TGTGCCAGTAGTACATTCCGGGACGCCGGGGACATTCAGTACTTC
clone_size: many
j_call: TRBJ2-4
d_call: .
v_call: TRBV19
cdr3_length: 15

cdr3_aa: CASSQERQASGYEQYF
cdr3_nt: TGCGCCAGCAGCCAGGAAAGACAGGCATCAGGGTACGAGCAGTACTTC
clone_size: .
j_call: TRBJ2-7
d_call: .
v_call: TRBV4-1
cdr3_length: 16

cdr3_aa: CASSQDDRNYGYTF
cdr3_nt: TGTGCCAGCAGCCAAGATGACAGAAACTATGGCTACACCTTC
clone_size: few
j_call: TRBJ1-2
d_call: .
v_call: TRBV4-2
cdr3_length: 14

cdr3_aa: CASSLGTLLNTEAFF
cdr3_nt: TGTGCCAGCAGCCTAGGGACACTCCTGAACACTGAAGCTTTCTTT
clone_size: many
j_call: TRBJ1-1
d_call: .
v_call: TRBV13
cdr3_length: 15

cdr3_aa: CASSLIRDYQPQHF
cdr3_nt: TGTGCCAGCAGCTTAATCAGGGACTATCAGCCCCAGCATTTT
clone_size: many
j_call: TRBJ1-5
d_call: .
v_call: TRBV7-8
cdr3_length: 14

cdr3_aa: CAIAGRSNQPQHF
cdr3_nt: TGTGCCATCGCCGGGAGGAGCAATCAGCCCCAGCATTTT
clone_size: few
j_call: TRBJ1-5
d_call: .
v_call: TRBV10-3
cdr3_length: 13

cdr3_aa: CAIRIDGQNGYTF
cdr3_nt: TGTGCCATCAGAATAGATGGACAGAATGGCTACACCTTC
clone_size: many
j_call: TRBJ1-2
d_call: .
v_call: TRBV28
cdr3_length: 13

cdr3_aa: CAWHRLVTGELFF
cdr3_nt: TGTGCCTGGCACAGGCTGGTCACCGGGGAGCTGTTTTTT
clone_size: many
j_call: TRBJ2-2
d_call: .
v_call: TRBV30
cdr3_length: 13

cdr3_aa: CASSRTGPRMPTGELFF
cdr3_nt: TGTGCCAGCAGCCGGACAGGGCCGCGAATGCCCACCGGGGAGCTGTTTTTT
clone_size: many
j_call: TRBJ2-2
d_call: TRBD1
v_call: TRBV27
cdr3_length: 17

cdr3_aa: CASSSGTGSGQQYF
cdr3_nt: TGTGCCAGCAGCTCCGGGACGGGTAGCGGACAGCAGTACTTC
clone_size: many
j_call: TRBJ2-7
d_call: .
v_call: TRBV2
cdr3_length: 14

cdr3_aa: CASRAPRDTSYEQYF
cdr3_nt: TGTGCCAGCAGGGCGCCCCGGGACACATCCTACGAGCAGTACTTC
clone_size: many
j_call: TRBJ2-7
d_call: .
v_call: TRBV28
cdr3_length: 15

cdr3_aa: CAWSVSRTPNSPLHF
cdr3_nt: TGTGCCTGGAGTGTTAGCAGAACACCAAATTCACCCCTCCACTTT
clone_size: many
j_call: TRBJ1-6
d_call: .
v_call: TRBV30
cdr3_length: 15

cdr3_aa: CASIYRGRAAFF
cdr3_nt: TGTGCCAGCATTTACAGGGGGCGGGCAGCTTTCTTT
clone_size: many
j_call: TRBJ1-1
d_call: TRBD1
v_call: TRBV28
cdr3_length: 12

cdr3_aa: CASSIISGGRTNTGELFF
cdr3_nt: TGTGCCAGTAGTATTATCTCTGGCGGCCGCACGAACACCGGGGAGCTGTTTTTT
clone_size: many
j_call: TRBJ2-2
d_call: .
v_call: TRBV19
cdr3_length: 18

cdr3_aa: CASSEGGRNTEAFF
cdr3_nt: TGTGCCAGCAGTGAGGGAGGGAGAAACACTGAAGCTTTCTTT
clone_size: many
j_call: TRBJ1-1
d_call: .
v_call: TRBV25-1
cdr3_length: 14

cdr3_aa: CATSRDKTFEAFF
cdr3_nt: TGTGCCACCAGCAGAGATAAAACATTTGAAGCTTTCTTT
clone_size: few
j_call: TRBJ1-1
d_call: .
v_call: TRBV15
cdr3_length: 13

cdr3_aa: CASSPMRGVYEQYF
cdr3_nt: TGTGCCAGCTCACCAATGAGGGGGGTCTACGAGCAGTACTTC
clone_size: many
j_call: TRBJ2-7
d_call: .
v_call: TRBV18
cdr3_length: 14

cdr3_aa: CASSQGTANTGELFF
cdr3_nt: TGCGCCAGCAGCCAAGGGACTGCGAACACCGGGGAGCTGTTTTTT
clone_size: .
j_call: TRBJ2-2
d_call: .
v_call: TRBV4-1
cdr3_length: 15

cdr3_aa: CASTAFDGIDGEAFF
cdr3_nt: TGTGCCAGTACCGCCTTCGACGGGATCGACGGAGAAGCTTTCTTT
clone_size: many
j_call: TRBJ1-1
d_call: .
v_call: TRBV19
cdr3_length: 15

cdr3_aa: CASSQEVTKNTEAFF
cdr3_nt: TGTGCCAGCAGCCAAGAGGTTACCAAGAACACTGAAGCTTTCTTT
clone_size: few
j_call: TRBJ1-1
d_call: .
v_call: TRBV3-1
cdr3_length: 15

cdr3_aa: CASSAGIGVGIAEAFF
cdr3_nt: TGCGCCAGCAGTGCCGGGATCGGGGTAGGGATCGCTGAAGCTTTCTTT
clone_size: many
j_call: TRBJ1-1
d_call: .
v_call: TRBV10-2
cdr3_length: 16

cdr3_aa: CASSRATGSVAFF
cdr3_nt: TGTGCCAGCAGCCGCGCCACAGGGTCGGTAGCTTTCTTT
clone_size: many
j_call: TRBJ1-1
d_call: .
v_call: TRBV12-3/TRBV12-4
cdr3_length: 13

cdr3_aa: CASSAGRHYEQYF
cdr3_nt: TGTGCCAGCAGCGCGGGACGCCACTACGAGCAGTACTTC
clone_size: .
j_call: TRBJ2-7
d_call: .
v_call: TRBV5-8
cdr3_length: 13

cdr3_aa: CASSVGRGNQPQHF
cdr3_nt: TGTGCCAGCAGCGTAGGTCGGGGTAATCAGCCCCAGCATTTT
clone_size: many
j_call: TRBJ1-5
d_call: .
v_call: TRBV9
cdr3_length: 14

cdr3_aa: CASSLLGEPGNTIYF
cdr3_nt: TGTGCCAGCAGCTTGCTGGGGGAACCTGGAAACACCATATATTTT
clone_size: many
j_call: TRBJ1-3
d_call: .
v_call: TRBV5-5
cdr3_length: 15

cdr3_aa: CASSPLAGGPSSYEQYF
cdr3_nt: TGTGCCAGCAGTCCACTAGCGGGAGGTCCCAGCTCCTACGAGCAGTACTTC
clone_size: many
j_call: TRBJ2-7
d_call: TRBD2
v_call: TRBV6-5
cdr3_length: 17

cdr3_aa: CASSQEASNQPQHF
cdr3_nt: TGTGCCAGCAGCCAAGAGGCCAGCAATCAGCCCCAGCATTTT
clone_size: many
j_call: TRBJ1-5
d_call: .
v_call: TRBV4-2
cdr3_length: 14

cdr3_aa: CASSPGRGNTIYF
cdr3_nt: TGTGCCAGCAGTCCAGGGAGAGGAAACACCATATATTTT
clone_size: many
j_call: TRBJ1-3
d_call: .
v_call: TRBV28
cdr3_length: 13

cdr3_aa: CASSEPLPGTIMNTEAFF
cdr3_nt: TGTGCCAGCAGTGAACCCCTTCCCGGGACAATAATGAACACTGAAGCTTTCTTT
clone_size: many
j_call: TRBJ1-1
d_call: .
v_call: TRBV6-1
cdr3_length: 18

cdr3_aa: CASYAGGAGTGELFF
cdr3_nt: TGTGCCAGCTATGCCGGGGGCGCGGGCACCGGGGAGCTGTTTTTT
clone_size: .
j_call: TRBJ2-2
d_call: .
v_call: TRBV12-3/TRBV12-4
cdr3_length: 15

cdr3_aa: CASSHRGSGNTIYF
cdr3_nt: TGTGCCAGCAGCCACAGGGGCTCTGGAAACACCATATATTTT
clone_size: .
j_call: TRBJ1-3
d_call: TRBD1
v_call: TRBV2
cdr3_length: 14

cdr3_aa: CASSPPVGGTNTGELFF
cdr3_nt: TGTGCCAGCAGCCCGCCTGTGGGCGGGACTAACACCGGGGAGCTGTTTTTT
clone_size: few
j_call: TRBJ2-2
d_call: .
v_call: TRBV28
cdr3_length: 17

cdr3_aa: CASSLGQPPYGYTF
cdr3_nt: TGTGCCAGCAGTCTCGGACAGCCGCCTTATGGCTACACCTTC
clone_size: many
j_call: TRBJ1-2
d_call: .
v_call: TRBV28
cdr3_length: 14